The 31 T cell receptor beta chains in this list originate from one sample, sequenced in a study of blood T cell repertoires in COVID-19. Here immunoSEQ multiplex PCR was the method, and the copy in TCRdb shows in-frame clones only, minus some. The data show 180,000 or so clones, over 75% seen once. Sequencing was performed on peripheral blood. The receptors stem from a woman aged 80 or over with acute or convalescent COVID-19.

This chain links TRBV7-8 with TRBJ2-6, with D maybe TRBD1 (5 bases). Trimming left V 4 bases short and J 0 bases short, with 19 bases between. Germline CDR1 SGHVS, CDR2 FQNEAQ. The CDR3 runs 19 residues. The CDR3, as DNA: TGTGCCAGCAGCTCCTTCGCCCAGGCAGGGATCTCTGGGGCCAACGTCCTGACTTTC. Translation: CASSSFAQAGISGANVLTF.

This clone was seen a single time. This chain uses TRBV25-1 with TRBJ2-1, with 9 bases identical to TRBD1. The J segment lost 7 bases and the V segment lost 4 bases, leaving 8 bases of the junction unmatched. The CDR3 totals 15 residues. The germline CDR1 and CDR2 sequences are MGHDK and SYGVNS. The CDR3 loop is CASSVPGQGGNEQFF. The CDR3 DNA follows: TGTGCCAGCAGTGTCCCGGGACAGGGTGGAAATGAGCAGTTCTTC.

This clone was seen a single time. This rearrangement joins TRBV27 to TRBJ2-2; TRBD1 matches 9 bases. CDR3 size: 16 residues. The germline gives CDR1 MNHEY, CDR2 SMNVEV (reference sequence). V lost 7 bases, J lost 4 bases, and 10 bases stayed unmatched. In DNA form, the CDR3 reads TGTGCCAGCAAGCAGGGGACAGGGCGGAGCACCGGGGAGCTGTTTTTT. It yields the protein CASKQGTGRSTGELFF.

This chain links TRBV5-1 with TRBJ2-5; 8 nucleotides match TRBD2. This CDR3 comprises 15 residues. Trimming removed 4 bases from V and 4 bases from J; junction bases left unmatched: 9. CDR1 is SGHRS and CDR2 is YFSETQ in the germline V gene. CDR3 DNA: TGCGCCAGCAGCCAGGGACTAGGGGGGCGAGAGACCCAGTACTTC. It specifies CASSQGLGGRETQYF.

The CDR3 region has the DNA TGTGCCAGCAGCTTAGTCACAGGGGGATTGTTCGATACGCAGTATTTT. It encodes CASSLVTGGLFDTQYF. The rearrangement uses TRBV11-2 and TRBJ2-3, with TRBD1 matching 8 bases. This CDR3 has 16 residues. With V trimmed by 1 base and J by 6 bases, 9 bases remained unmatched. Germline CDR1 SGHAT, CDR2 FQNNGV.

CDR3 loop: CASSRGTALAKNIQYF. The CDR3 nucleotides are TGTGCCAGCAGCAGAGGGACAGCTCTAGCCAAAAACATTCAGTACTTC. J is TRBJ2-4 and V is TRBV7-8; 7 positions match TRBD1. With 5 bases clipped from V and 0 bases from J, the junction kept 7 bases outside the gene matches. Germline values: CDR1 SGHVS, CDR2 FQNEAQ. The CDR3 sequence is 16 residues long.

The V gene is TRBV5-4, the J gene TRBJ2-3, with D possibly being TRBD1 (5 bases). Between the trimmed V and J ends, which lost 1 base and 2 bases, there was a span of 14 bases. The CDR3 extends over 16 amino acids. CDR1 SGHNT and CDR2 YYREEE come from the germline V gene (reference sequence). In DNA form, the CDR3 reads TGTGCCAGCAGCTTGTTAGGGGCCTTCCTCACAGATACGCAGTATTTT. This translates into CASSLLGAFLTDTQYF.

The chain uses TRBV6-5 and TRBJ2-4, with D possibly being TRBD1 (6 bases). CDR3 length: 16 residues. Germline V CDR1 and CDR2: MNHEY, SVGAGI. Trimming shortened V by 2 bases and J by 5 bases, and 16 bases separated the two germline ends. Here the CDR3 reads CASSYTQAGVENIQYF. CDR3 DNA: TGTGCCAGCAGTTACACGCAGGCAGGGGTTGAAAACATTCAGTACTTC.

V usage is TRBV24-1 and J usage is TRBJ2-6; 12 bases align to TRBD1. Germline-derived CDR1 and CDR2 are KGHDR and SFDVKD. J gave up 2 bases and V 7 bases, and 5 bases lay outside the gene matches. This CDR3 is 17 amino acids long. The CDR3: CATSWGQGAAGANVLTF. The DNA of the CDR3 is TGTGCCACCAGCTGGGGACAGGGGGCTGCTGGGGCCAACGTCCTGACTTTC.

Only one count was recorded for this clone. J is TRBJ1-1 and V is TRBV5-1; D gene uncertain. Per the germline V gene, CDR1 is SGHRS and CDR2 is YFSETQ. V was cut by 7 bases and J by 5 bases, with 18 bases left in between. The CDR3 covers 14 residues. The CDR3 bases are TGCGCCAGCGGCGACGGGAGGGCCGGGACTGAAGCTTTCTTT. Its protein is CASGDGRAGTEAFF.

This clone showed up just once. This sequence joins TRBV7-9 and TRBJ1-2; 8 bases match TRBD1. Germline assignment: CDR1 SEHNR and CDR2 FQNEAQ (reference sequence). Trimming removed 5 bases from V and 2 bases from J; junction bases left unmatched: 4. This CDR3 comprises 14 residues. The CDR3 DNA reads TGTGCCAGCAGCCCCCGGACAGGGAACTATGGCTACACCTTC. Protein: CASSPRTGNYGYTF.

V is TRBV2 and J is TRBJ1-5, with a weak D call TRBD1 (5 bases). V shed 2 bases and J shed 0 bases, with 11 bases lying between them. The CDR3 runs 16 residues. CDR1 and CDR2 from the germline V gene are SNHLY and FYNNEI. This chain's CDR3 is CASSESDRYSNQPQHF. The CDR3 DNA is TGTGCCAGCAGTGAATCCGACAGATATAGCAATCAGCCCCAGCATTTT.

The chain recombines TRBV3-1 (or the pseudogene TRBV3-2) with TRBJ2-1, with D uncertain. V was clipped by 4 bases and J by 1 base, with 8 bases between them. CDR1 is LGHDT, CDR2 YNNKEL, per germline (reference sequence). The CDR3 contains 14 residues. The CDR3 region has the DNA TGTGCCAGCAGCCCGCAGGTTTCCTACAATGAGCAGTTCTTC. This sequence encodes CASSPQVSYNEQFF.

The chain carries TRBV27 and TRBJ2-5, with TRBD1 as a possible D gene (5 bases). This CDR3 comprises 14 residues. Germline lookup yields CDR1 MNHEY and CDR2 SMNVEV (reference sequence). Deletions cut 5 bases from V and 3 bases from J, with 13 bases between. The CDR3 DNA reads as TGTGCCAGCAGTATCTGGGCAGGGAAAGAGACCCAGTACTTC. Amino acid sequence: CASSIWAGKETQYF.

The gene calls are TRBV5-1 and TRBJ2-5, with a weak D call TRBD2 (5 bases). The CDR3 covers 14 residues. Deletions cut 4 bases from V and 5 bases from J, with 15 bases between. Per germline, CDR1 SGHRS and CDR2 YFSETQ. The CDR3 loop is CASSQTSAKETQYF. CDR3 in DNA: TGCGCCAGCAGCCAAACTAGTGCGAAGGAGACCCAGTACTTC.

V gene TRBV4-3 combines with J gene TRBJ2-7; a weak D match, TRBD2 (7 bases). V lost 4 bases and J 0 bases, leaving 19 bases between the germline ends. The CDR3 contains 17 residues. The germline gives CDR1 LGHNA, CDR2 YSLEER. For the CDR3, the DNA is TGCGCCAGCAGCCCCTCGAGGGGGGGGCGACTCTCCTACGAGCAGTACTTC. It encodes CASSPSRGGRLSYEQYF.

This sequence joins TRBV5-4 and TRBJ2-5, with 8 bases fitting TRBD2. This CDR3 has 16 amino acids. Per the germline V gene, CDR1 is SGHNT and CDR2 is YYREEE (reference sequence). J was trimmed by 4 bases and V by 4 bases; bases with no gene match: 12. In nucleotides, the CDR3 is TGTGCCAGCAGCGGGATGTGGGGCGCGGGAGGAGAGACCCAGTACTTC. Protein: CASSGMWGAGGETQYF.

The chain couples TRBV19 to TRBJ1-4, with 7 nucleotides matching TRBD1. With V trimmed by 5 bases and J by 4 bases, 4 bases remained unmatched. Germline V lookup: CDR1 LNHDA, CDR2 SQIVND (reference sequence). CDR3 length: 14 residues. The CDR3 is CASSEGQINEKLFF. In DNA, the CDR3 is TGTGCCAGTAGTGAGGGACAGATTAATGAAAAACTGTTTTTT.

The J gene is TRBJ2-1, the V gene TRBV24-1, with D possibly being TRBD1 (6 bases). The germline V and J ends were trimmed by 4 bases and 2 bases, with 14 bases remaining between them. In germline, CDR1 is KGHDR, CDR2 SFDVKD. The CDR3 covers 16 residues. The DNA for the CDR3 is TGTGCCACCAGTGACCCAGGACAGACGGCCTACAATGAGCAGTTCTTC. As protein: CATSDPGQTAYNEQFF.

The chain uses TRBV7-3 and TRBJ1-1; no firm D call. Trimming took off 0 bases at V and 2 bases at J, with 4 bases between the two ends. Looked up from germline, CDR1 is SGHTA and CDR2 is FQGTGA. The CDR3 extends over 13 amino acids. In nucleotides, the CDR3 is TGTGCCAGCAGCTTAACTCCAAACACTGAAGCTTTCTTT. Translating it yields CASSLTPNTEAFF.

This clone has a handful of counts. This chain links TRBV7-2 with TRBJ1-3; 7 nucleotides agree with TRBD1. Germline V gene data show CDR1 as SGHTA and CDR2 as FQGNSA. V lost 1 base to trimming and J lost 2 bases; unmatched junction nucleotides: 2. The CDR3 has 15 amino acids. The CDR3 nucleotides are TGTGCCAGCAGCTTAGAGGGGGCAGCTGGAAACACCATATATTTT. Translation: CASSLEGAAGNTIYF.

This chain connects TRBV29-1 to TRBJ2-7; possibly TRBD1 for D (5 bases). The germline CDR1 and CDR2 sequences are SQVTM and ANQGSEA. The CDR3 runs to 14 residues. Trimming removed 6 bases at V and 3 bases at J, with 18 bases between. The CDR3 here is CSVRRTNPFYEQYF. The DNA of the CDR3 is TGCAGCGTCCGCCGGACAAACCCCTTCTACGAGCAGTACTTC.

Note on this clone: Other DNA variants within this sample encode the same CDR3. The chain employs TRBV7-2 and TRBJ2-7; D remains unclear. V was clipped by 5 bases and J by 1 base, with 6 bases between them. The germline V gene encodes CDR1 SGHTA and CDR2 FQGNSA. The CDR3 length is 12 residues. The CDR3 is CASSPSSYEQYF. In DNA, the CDR3 is TGTGCCAGCAGCCCCTCTTCCTACGAGCAGTACTTC.

The chain links TRBV24-1 to TRBJ2-1, with 10 bases lining up with TRBD2. The CDR3 contains 16 residues. CDR1 is KGHDR, CDR2 SFDVKD, per germline. Trimming took 3 bases from V and 0 from J; bases not matched to a gene: 1. The CDR3 bases are TGTGCCACCAGTGATACTAGCGGGAACTCCTACAATGAGCAGTTCTTC. Residues: CATSDTSGNSYNEQFF.

This clone came up once. The chain recombines TRBV4-3 with TRBJ2-7, with D possibly matching TRBD2 (6 bases). This CDR3 is built from 18 residues. Trimming pared 0 bases from V and 0 bases from J, leaving 18 bases between. CDR1 is LGHNA, CDR2 YSLEER, per germline. The CDR3 protein is CASSQDGPLGGLSYEQYF. CDR3 DNA: TGCGCCAGCAGCCAAGATGGCCCCCTTGGGGGACTCTCCTACGAGCAGTACTTC.

This clone was seen a single time. The chain uses TRBV6-5 and TRBJ1-2; D not resolved. Trimming pared 0 bases from V and 7 bases from J, leaving 12 bases between. This CDR3 has 14 amino acids. Per the germline V gene, CDR1 is MNHEY and CDR2 is SVGAGI. The CDR3 region has the DNA TGTGCCAGCAGTTACTCGACTATCCGGAGTGGCTACACCTTC. This translates into CASSYSTIRSGYTF.

CDR3 amino acids: CASSPRTGVDDYGYTF. The CDR3 DNA sequence: TGTGCCAGCTCACCCCGGACAGGCGTGGACGACTATGGCTACACCTTC. The rearrangement uses TRBV18 and TRBJ1-2, with TRBD1 matching over 7 bases. V lost 3 bases and J lost 3; bases outside the gene matches: 10. The CDR3 covers 16 residues. Germline CDR1 reads KGHSH; CDR2 reads LQKENI.

The chain carries TRBV5-1 and TRBJ2-3; 7 bases are a match to TRBD2. The CDR3 runs to 16 residues. Germline V lookup: CDR1 SGHRS, CDR2 YFSETQ. The ends lost 0 bases at V and 4 bases at J; junction bases unmatched: 8. CDR3 loop: CASSLGSSGLPDTQYF. The DNA for the CDR3 is TGCGCCAGCAGCTTGGGGTCTAGCGGTTTACCAGATACGCAGTATTTT.

This clone showed up just once. CDR3 protein: CASSGEVITEAFF. In nucleotides, the CDR3 is TGTGCCAGTAGTGGGGAGGTGATCACTGAAGCTTTCTTT. The rearrangement uses TRBV19 and TRBJ1-1; no clear D. V was trimmed by 5 bases and J by 4 bases, leaving 11 bases between them. The CDR3 totals 13 residues. Germline V gene sequence: CDR1 LNHDA, CDR2 SQIVND (reference sequence). Combining the CDR3 with reference TRBV19 and TRBJ1-1 gives the whole variable domain DGGITQSPKYLFRKEGQNVTLSCEQNLNHDAMYWYRQDPGQGLRLIYYSQIVNDFQKGDIAEGYSVSREKKESFPLTVTSAQKNPTAFYLCASSGEVITEAFFGQGTRLTVV.

V and J are TRBV9 and TRBJ2-2, with D unclear. V was pared by 2 bases and J by 1 base, with 9 bases between. This CDR3 has 15 amino acids. Germline values: CDR1 SGDLS, CDR2 YYNGEE. DNA of the CDR3: TGTGCCAGCAGCGTTTCAGGTGGGAACACCGGGGAGCTGTTTTTT. Amino acids: CASSVSGGNTGELFF.

The chain combines TRBV15 with TRBJ1-4; TRBD1 is a possible D gene (6 bases). V was cut by 0 bases and J by 4 bases, with 12 bases left in between. The CDR3 is 16 residues long. CDR1 and CDR2 from the germline V gene are LNHNV and YYDKDF (reference sequence). The CDR3 is CATSRDQAGDNEKLFF. Written as DNA, the CDR3 is TGTGCCACCAGCAGAGATCAGGCAGGGGATAATGAAAAACTGTTTTTT.